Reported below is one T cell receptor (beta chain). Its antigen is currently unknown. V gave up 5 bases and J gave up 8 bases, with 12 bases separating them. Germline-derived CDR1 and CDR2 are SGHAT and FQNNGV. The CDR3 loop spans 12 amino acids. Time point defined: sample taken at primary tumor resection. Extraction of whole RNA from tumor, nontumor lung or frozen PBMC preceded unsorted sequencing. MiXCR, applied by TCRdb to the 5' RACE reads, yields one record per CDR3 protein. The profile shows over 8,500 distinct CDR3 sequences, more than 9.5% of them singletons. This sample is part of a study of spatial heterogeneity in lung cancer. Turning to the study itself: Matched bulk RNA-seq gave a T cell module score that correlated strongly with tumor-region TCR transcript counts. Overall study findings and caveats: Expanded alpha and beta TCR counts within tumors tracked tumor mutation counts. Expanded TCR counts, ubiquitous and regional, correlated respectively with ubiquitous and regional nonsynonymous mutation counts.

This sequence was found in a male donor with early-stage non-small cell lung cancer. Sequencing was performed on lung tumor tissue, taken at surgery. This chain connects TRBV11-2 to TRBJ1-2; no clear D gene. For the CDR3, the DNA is TGTGCCAGCAGCGCTGAAGGGAGCGGCTACACCTTC. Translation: CASSAEGSGYTF.